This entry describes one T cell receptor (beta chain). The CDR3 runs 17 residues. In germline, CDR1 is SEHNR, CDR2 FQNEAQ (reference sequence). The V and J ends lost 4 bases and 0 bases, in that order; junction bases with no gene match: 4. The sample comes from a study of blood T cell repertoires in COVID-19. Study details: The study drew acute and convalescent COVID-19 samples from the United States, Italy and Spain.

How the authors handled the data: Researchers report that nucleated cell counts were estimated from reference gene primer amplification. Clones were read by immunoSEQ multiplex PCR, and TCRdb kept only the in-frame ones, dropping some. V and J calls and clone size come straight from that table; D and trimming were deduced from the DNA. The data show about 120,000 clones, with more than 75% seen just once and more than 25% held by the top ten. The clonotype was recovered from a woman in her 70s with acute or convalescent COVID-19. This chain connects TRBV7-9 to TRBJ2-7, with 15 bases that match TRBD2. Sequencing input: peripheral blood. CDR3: CASSSGLAGGPSYEQYF. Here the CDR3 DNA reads TGTGCCAGCAGCTCGGGACTAGCGGGGGGCCCCTCCTACGAGCAGTACTTC.